This passage covers 20 T cell receptor beta chains from one sample sequenced in a study of follicular helper T cells after annual influenza vaccination. The protocol was immunoSEQ multiplex PCR, while the TCRdb copy is restricted to in-frame clones and leaves out a portion. The sample includes about 10,000 clones, 80% to 90% of them seen just once. The time point: 2015-2016 season, 7 days after influenza vaccination. The source was CXCR5+ CD38- circulating T follicular helper cells from blood, collected 7 days after influenza vaccination. Subset described: circulating Tfh, non-naive CD4+CXCR5+PD-1+ (ICOS+CD38+ or ICOS-CD38-). These receptors came from an adult who received the influenza vaccine.

The chain uses TRBV7-2 and TRBJ1-2; no reliable D call. The CDR3 has 12 amino acids. V shed 5 bases and J shed 10 bases, with 14 bases lying between them. CDR1 and CDR2 (germline): SGHTA, FQGNSA. For the CDR3, the DNA is TGTGCCAGCAGCGACTCAACACGGCCCTACACCTTC. Its translation: CASSDSTRPYTF.

The chain combines TRBV7-8 with TRBJ1-1; D uncertain. CDR3 size: 13 residues. V lost 0 bases and J 4 bases, leaving 6 bases between the germline ends. The germline CDR1 and CDR2 sequences are SGHVS and FQNEAQ. The CDR3: CASSLAEGTEAFF. CDR3 sequence (DNA): TGTGCCAGCAGCTTAGCTGAGGGCACTGAAGCTTTCTTT.

This clone was recorded once. The chain uses TRBV28 and TRBJ1-2, with D maybe TRBD1 (5 bases). The CDR3 runs 15 residues. Germline V gene lookup returns CDR1 MDHEN and CDR2 SYDVKM. Trimming removed 8 bases at V and 0 bases at J, with 16 bases between. CDR3 residues: CASRPIGGANYGYTF. CDR3 bases: TGTGCCAGCCGCCCTATCGGAGGGGCTAACTATGGCTACACCTTC.

The count of this clone is one. The rearrangement uses TRBV18 and TRBJ1-1, with D maybe TRBD1 (6 bases). Germline-derived CDR1 and CDR2 are KGHSH and LQKENI. V was clipped by 4 bases and J by 0 bases, with 12 bases between them. The CDR3 is 15 residues long. In DNA, the CDR3 is TGTGCCAGCTCACTACAGGGATCTATGAACACTGAAGCTTTCTTT. It codes for CASSLQGSMNTEAFF.

A single count supports this clone. The V and J genes are TRBV11-1 and TRBJ2-3; no firm D call. Germline V lookup: CDR1 SGHAT, CDR2 FQDESV (reference sequence). The CDR3 covers 13 residues. V was pared by 0 bases and J by 4 bases, with 5 bases between. The CDR3 loop reads CASSLAAPDTQYF. The DNA for the CDR3 is TGTGCCAGCAGCTTAGCGGCCCCAGATACGCAGTATTTT.

The chain is built from TRBV7-8 and TRBJ1-3, with D maybe TRBD1 (6 bases). Between the trimmed V and J ends, which lost 9 bases and 3 bases, there was a span of 15 bases. Germline-derived CDR1 and CDR2 are SGHVS and FQNEAQ. The CDR3 covers 14 residues. This chain's CDR3 is CARGGTADGNTIYF. CDR3 coding DNA: TGTGCCAGAGGGGGGACTGCGGATGGAAACACCATATATTTT. Drawing the rest from reference TRBV7-8 and TRBJ1-3, the complete variable domain is GAGVSQSPRYKVAKRGQDVALRCDPISGHVSLFWYQQALGQGPEFLTYFQNEAQLDKSGLPSDRFFAERPEGSVSTLKIQRTQQEDSAVYLCARGGTADGNTIYFGEGSWLTVV.

The chain carries TRBV5-4 and TRBJ2-1, with 7 positions matching TRBD2. With V trimmed by 0 bases and J by 4 bases, 4 bases remained unmatched. Germline-derived CDR1 and CDR2 are SGHNT and YYREEE (reference sequence). The CDR3 has 15 amino acids. This CDR3 is CASSLEASGYNEQFF. The CDR3 bases are TGTGCCAGCAGCTTGGAGGCTAGCGGTTACAATGAGCAGTTCTTC.

The V gene is TRBV21-1, the J gene TRBJ1-5; the table's TRBD1 call for D was not verified on the DNA. TRBV21-1 is designated a pseudogene. CDR3 length: 12 residues. CDR3: CATLQSNQPQHF. CDR3 in DNA: TGTGCCACTTTACAAAGCAATCAGCCCCAGCATTTT.

This sequence joins TRBV7-9 and TRBJ1-2; the D is unclear. This CDR3 comprises 15 residues. The germline gives CDR1 SEHNR, CDR2 FQNEAQ (reference sequence). The V gene lost 0 bases and the J gene lost 3 bases, with 11 bases spanning the gap. The CDR3 is CASSLAAAEYYGYTF. CDR3 DNA sequence: TGTGCCAGCAGCTTAGCGGCGGCGGAGTACTATGGCTACACCTTC.

This clone has just one count. The chain couples TRBV6-1 to TRBJ1-1; no clear D. V was trimmed by 7 bases and J by 2 bases, leaving 17 bases between them. From germline, CDR1 is MNHNS and CDR2 SASEGT. This CDR3 is 15 amino acids long. The CDR3 DNA reads TGTGCCAGCACCAGTGATCTGGGTCCTAACACTGAAGCTTTCTTT. Protein: CASTSDLGPNTEAFF.

V usage is TRBV15 and J usage is TRBJ2-1; 7 bases agree with TRBD2. The CDR3 consists of 14 residues. Germline CDR1 is LNHNV and CDR2 is YYDKDF (reference sequence). The ends lost 9 bases at V and 4 bases at J; junction bases unmatched: 9. CDR3 in DNA: TGTGCCACAACCCCGGGGGGTCCGTACAATGAGCAGTTCTTC. This gives the protein CATTPGGPYNEQFF.

This chain links TRBV7-8 with TRBJ1-2, with 8 bases fitting TRBD1. Unmatched junction bases numbered 13, after V lost 5 bases and J lost 14 bases. The CDR3 sequence is 13 residues long. Germline assignment: CDR1 SGHVS and CDR2 FQNEAQ. The CDR3 reads CASSIGTGTTGTF. The CDR3, as DNA: TGTGCCAGCAGCATCGGGACAGGAACTACCGGGACCTTC. Based on the CDR3 plus reference TRBV7-8 and TRBJ1-2, the full variable domain is GAGVSQSPRYKVAKRGQDVALRCDPISGHVSLFWYQQALGQGPEFLTYFQNEAQLDKSGLPSDRFFAERPEGSVSTLKIQRTQQEDSAVYLCASSIGTGTTGTFGSGTRLTVV.

This chain joins TRBV7-7 and TRBJ2-3; TRBD2 might be the D (6 bases). Germline V gene sequence: CDR1 SSHAT, CDR2 FNYEAQ (reference sequence). This CDR3 has 17 amino acids. Trimming pared 5 bases from V and 2 bases from J, leaving 20 bases between. The CDR3 region has the DNA TGTGCCAGCAGCCCAGGGACTTCATCCCCTTACACAGATACGCAGTATTTT. It yields the protein CASSPGTSSPYTDTQYF.

The rearrangement links TRBV10-3 to TRBJ2-7, with TRBD1 matching 8 bases. This CDR3 is built from 14 residues. Germline V gene lookup returns CDR1 ENHRY and CDR2 SYGVKD. V trimming: 11 bases; J trimming: 0 bases; junction bases outside the gene matches: 9. CDR3 region: CAATGDRSSYEQYF. CDR3 coding DNA: TGTGCCGCGACGGGGGACAGGAGCTCCTACGAGCAGTACTTC.

The gene calls are TRBV7-2 and TRBJ2-6; 8 nucleotides agree with TRBD1. From germline, CDR1 is SGHTA and CDR2 FQGNSA. The ends lost 3 bases at V and 2 bases at J; junction bases unmatched: 3. CDR3 length equals 16 residues. DNA for the CDR3: TGTGCCAGCAGCTTTTGGACAGGGACTGGGGCCAACGTCCTGACTTTC. Translated: CASSFWTGTGANVLTF.

The V call is TRBV4-1, the J call TRBJ2-7; 15 bases are a match to TRBD2. Losses at the gene ends were 5 bases for V and 2 bases for J; bases not matched to a gene: 10. The length of the CDR3 is 18 residues. Germline CDR1 MGHRA, CDR2 YSYEKL. The CDR3 DNA sequence: TGCGCCAGCAGCGCAGGGGGACTAGCGGGGGGCCGGGCCTACGAGCAGTACTTC. Its translation: CASSAGGLAGGRAYEQYF.

V usage is TRBV2 and J usage is TRBJ1-6; unclear D gene. V was cut by 3 bases and J by 5 bases, with 11 bases left in between. This CDR3 comprises 15 residues. Germline loops: CDR1 SNHLY, CDR2 FYNNEI. The CDR3 spells CASSETEYNNSPLHF. CDR3 coding DNA: TGTGCCAGCAGTGAGACCGAATATAATAATTCACCCCTCCACTTT.

V gene TRBV7-2 combines with J gene TRBJ2-7; D is perhaps TRBD2 (6 bases). The V end lost 5 bases, the J end lost 2 bases, and 13 bases lay between the germline ends. This CDR3 is built from 14 residues. Germline V gives CDR1 SGHTA, CDR2 FQGNSA. The CDR3 bases are TGTGCCAGCAGCAGCCAGCGGGCGACCTACGAGCAGTACTTC. This gives the protein CASSSQRATYEQYF.

This chain uses TRBV13 with TRBJ1-2; 9 bases are a match to TRBD1. V shed 5 bases, J shed 4 bases, and the junction held 5 bases outside the gene matches. Germline CDR1 PRHDT, CDR2 FYEKMQ (reference sequence). The CDR3 runs 14 residues. The CDR3 loop is CASSPGTGTYGYTF. In nucleotides, the CDR3 is TGTGCCAGCAGCCCAGGGACAGGGACCTATGGCTACACCTTC.

This clone has a handful of counts. The chain is built from TRBV7-2 and TRBJ2-7; TRBD1 might be the D (6 bases). The CDR3 consists of 14 residues. The germline CDR1 and CDR2 sequences are SGHTA and FQGNSA. V lost 1 base, J lost 2 bases, and 9 bases lay in between. CDR3 nucleotide sequence: TGTGCCAGCAGCTTAGGAGGGACAACCTACGAGCAGTACTTC. It yields the protein CASSLGGTTYEQYF.